One and the same sample provided the 26 T cell receptor beta chains below, sequenced in a study of beta chain features in type 1 diabetes. Their cognate antigens are unknown. The sequenced template was cDNA made from the entire isolated RNA. Sequencing was performed with immunoSEQ multiplex PCR; in TCRdb, only in-frame clones are kept and a portion is missing. This table holds roughly 340,000 clones, roughly 14% found once. General study results and limits: TCRB CDR3s from Type 1 diabetes patients were moderately but significantly shorter in all four CD4+ subsets.

Sequencing was done on a sample of naive CD4+ T cells from blood. The receptors derive from a woman aged 18-29 years with type 1 diabetes.

J is TRBJ2-5 and V is TRBV5-1; D not certain. The CDR3 is 14 residues long. Germline V lookup: CDR1 SGHRS, CDR2 YFSETQ. V lost 1 base and J lost 0, with 7 bases in between. The CDR3 DNA sequence: TGCGCCAGCAGCTTGAGCCCGAACCAAGAGACCCAGTACTTC. Its protein product is CASSLSPNQETQYF.

V usage is TRBV11-3 and J usage is TRBJ2-5; D is possibly TRBD2 (6 bases). The CDR3 has 14 amino acids. Between the trimmed V and J ends, which lost 5 bases and 3 bases, there was a span of 13 bases. Germline lookup yields CDR1 SGHNT and CDR2 YENEEA. The CDR3 region has the DNA TGTGCCAGCAGCCCGGGACTCTTCGAAGAGACCCAGTACTTC. Its translation is CASSPGLFEETQYF.

Turning to this clone: This specimen includes other DNA sequences encoding the same CDR3. The CDR3 nucleotides read TGTGCCAGCAGCGTAGGAGGAGGTGGCAATCAGCCCCAGCATTTT. Protein: CASSVGGGGNQPQHF. This sequence joins TRBV9 and TRBJ1-5; no clear D. CDR1 and CDR2 from the germline V gene are SGDLS and YYNGEE. The CDR3 loop spans 15 amino acids. V was pared by 0 bases and J by 2 bases, with 9 bases between.

The table lists this clone with a few counts. V and J are TRBV7-3 and TRBJ2-3, with 15 positions matching TRBD2. This CDR3 is built from 16 residues. Germline CDR1 is SGHTA and CDR2 is FQGTGA. The V segment lost 4 bases and the J segment 5 bases; nucleotides outside the gene matches: 4. CDR3 residues: CASSYGLAGGIDTQYF. The CDR3 DNA sequence: TGTGCCAGCAGCTACGGACTAGCGGGAGGGATAGATACGCAGTATTTT.

The chain combines TRBV7-9 with TRBJ2-4; unclear D gene. CDR3 size: 15 residues. Germline lookup yields CDR1 SEHNR and CDR2 FQNEAQ (reference sequence). V was shortened by 1 base and J by 1 base, with 8 bases between the two germline ends. The CDR3 is CASSLGEMAKNIQYF. CDR3 nucleotide sequence: TGTGCCAGCAGCTTAGGAGAAATGGCCAAAAACATTCAGTACTTC.

The table lists this clone with a few counts. This rearrangement joins TRBV5-4 to TRBJ1-1, with 7 nucleotides matching TRBD1. Per germline, CDR1 SGHNT and CDR2 YYREEE (reference sequence). The CDR3 is 14 residues long. V dropped 1 base and J dropped 1; count of bases not matched to a gene: 1. CDR3 region: CASSLHRGNTEAFF. CDR3 bases: TGTGCCAGCAGCTTGCACAGGGGGAACACTGAAGCTTTCTTT. The full variable domain, in which reference TRBV5-4 and TRBJ1-1 provide the parts outside the CDR3, is ETGVTQSPTHLIKTRGQQVTLRCSSQSGHNTVSWYQQALGQGPQFIFQYYREEENGRGNFPPRFSGLQFPNYSSELNVNALELDDSALYLCASSLHRGNTEAFFGQGTRLTVV.

This clone was seen more than once but under ten times. V and J are TRBV19 and TRBJ1-1, with D maybe TRBD1 (6 bases). Looked up from germline, CDR1 is LNHDA and CDR2 is SQIVND (reference sequence). Trimming removed 8 bases at V and 4 bases at J, with 14 bases between. The CDR3 sequence is 13 residues long. CDR3 residues: CASGNRVRTEAFF. For the CDR3, the DNA is TGTGCCAGTGGCAACAGGGTCCGCACTGAAGCTTTCTTT.

This clone was detected once. The V gene is TRBV6-8, the J gene TRBJ2-7; 11 bases match TRBD1. The CDR3 totals 16 residues. V shed 1 base, J shed 5 bases, and the junction held 7 bases outside the gene matches. CDR1 and CDR2 from the germline V gene are MNHGY and SAAAGT. This CDR3 is CASSYFGQGALHEQYF. The CDR3 coding sequence is TGTGCCAGCAGTTACTTCGGACAGGGGGCATTACACGAGCAGTACTTC.

In its sample, this clone was seen many times. This chain uses TRBV4-2 with TRBJ2-1; 10 bases are a match to TRBD2. V dropped 1 base and J dropped 7; count of bases not matched to a gene: 4. Germline V gene data show CDR1 as LGHNA and CDR2 as YNFKEQ. The CDR3 totals 15 residues. CDR3 amino acids: CASSQGQREGNEQFF. The CDR3 DNA reads TGTGCCAGCAGCCAAGGCCAGCGGGAGGGGAATGAGCAGTTCTTC.

This clone was seen a few times. This sample also contains other DNA sequences that code for the same CDR3. V usage is TRBV18 and J usage is TRBJ1-1; weak D call: TRBD1 (5 bases). This CDR3 has 13 residues. V lost 6 bases, J lost 1 base, and 9 bases lay in between. CDR1 is KGHSH, CDR2 LQKENI, per germline. The CDR3 spells CASSPGQNTEAFF. In DNA form, the CDR3 reads TGTGCCAGCTCCCCAGGACAGAACACTGAAGCTTTCTTT. The whole variable domain, remainder taken from reference TRBV18 and TRBJ1-1, is NAGVMQNPRHLVRRRGQEARLRCSPMKGHSHVYWYRQLPEEGLKFMVYLQKENIIDESGMPKERFSAEFPKEGPSILRIQQVVRGDSAAYFCASSPGQNTEAFFGQGTRLTVV.

This clone has more than one count but fewer than ten. Relative to the germline gene, one junction end is altered; a read error may explain this. The chain is built from TRBV28 and TRBJ2-7; 8 bases are a match to TRBD1. The germline gives CDR1 MDHEN, CDR2 SYDVKM. This CDR3 region has 13 residues. The CDR3, as DNA: TGTGCCAGCAGTTTACCCCGATGGACAGGGAGACACTTC. This sequence encodes CASSLPRWTGRHF.

The sample holds a few counts of this clone. V is TRBV5-4 and J is TRBJ1-4; 7 nucleotides line up with TRBD1. CDR3 length: 16 amino acids. Per the germline V gene, CDR1 is SGHNT and CDR2 is YYREEE (reference sequence). Trimming removed 4 bases from V and 0 bases from J; junction bases left unmatched: 6. CDR3 sequence reads: CASSLMTGSTNEKLFF. The CDR3 DNA reads TGTGCCAGCAGCCTGATGACAGGGTCAACTAATGAAAAACTGTTTTTT.

This chain links TRBV5-1 with TRBJ1-4, with D hard to call. The germline V gene encodes CDR1 SGHRS and CDR2 YFSETQ. The CDR3 contains 13 residues. Trimming took off 0 bases at V and 5 bases at J, with 5 bases between the two ends. CDR3 sequence: CASSLGLNEKLFF. In DNA, the CDR3 is TGCGCCAGCAGCTTGGGACTAAATGAAAAACTGTTTTTT. Combining the CDR3 with reference TRBV5-1 and TRBJ1-4 gives the whole variable domain KAGVTQTPRYLIKTRGQQVTLSCSPISGHRSVSWYQQTPGQGLQFLFEYFSETQRNKGNFPGRFSGRQFSNSRSEMNVSTLELGDSALYLCASSLGLNEKLFFGSGTQLSVL.

The rearrangement uses TRBV18 and TRBJ1-1; the match to TRBD1 covers 9 bases. Germline trimming cut 6 bases from V and 1 base from J; bases unmatched to any gene: 3. This CDR3 is built from 14 residues. CDR1 and CDR2 from the germline V gene are KGHSH and LQKENI. The CDR3 loop reads CASSGQGTNTEAFF. CDR3 coding DNA: TGTGCCAGCTCCGGACAGGGGACGAACACTGAAGCTTTCTTT.

CDR3 sequence: CASSEAPSGGYEQYV. The CDR3 nucleotides are TGTGCCAGCAGTGAAGCCCCTAGCGGGGGCTACGAGCAGTACGTC. The rearrangement uses TRBV2 and TRBJ2-7; 10 bases agree with TRBD2. The germline V gene encodes CDR1 SNHLY and CDR2 FYNNEI. V was pared by 0 bases and J by 3 bases, with 2 bases of the junction left unmatched. The CDR3 contains 15 residues.

The chain carries TRBV25-1 and TRBJ1-2; 8 positions agree with TRBD1. With V trimmed by 7 bases and J by 6 bases, 7 bases remained unmatched. Germline-derived CDR1 and CDR2 are MGHDK and SYGVNS. There are 13 residues in the CDR3. CDR3 protein: CASTHRQGNGYTF. As DNA, the CDR3 is TGTGCCAGCACCCACCGACAGGGGAATGGCTACACCTTC.

The V call is TRBV6-5, the J call TRBJ2-7; the D gene is possibly TRBD2 (5 bases). The CDR3 runs to 15 residues. The germline V gene has CDR1 MNHEY and CDR2 SVGAGI. V was shortened by 2 bases and J by 7 bases, with 18 bases between the two germline ends. The CDR3 here is CASSYNGEIFWEQYV. In DNA, the CDR3 is TGTGCCAGCAGTTACAATGGGGAGATCTTCTGGGAGCAGTACGTC.

The rearrangement links TRBV27 to TRBJ2-2; D gene uncertain. V was clipped by 4 bases and J by 7 bases, with 13 bases between them. The CDR3 is 14 amino acids. CDR1 is MNHEY and CDR2 is SMNVEV in the germline V gene (reference sequence). The CDR3 nucleotides read TGTGCCAGCAGTTCCAACCTCAGGAACGGGGAGCTGTTTTTT. This encodes CASSSNLRNGELFF.

Of note for this clone: Other DNA sequences in the same sample also yield this CDR3. The gene calls are TRBV18 and TRBJ1-5, with D maybe TRBD1 (5 bases). Germline V lookup: CDR1 KGHSH, CDR2 LQKENI. Trimming took 6 bases from V and 4 from J, leaving 10 bases between them. This CDR3 contains 13 residues. CDR3 sequence reads: CASSPDRNQPQHF. The DNA of the CDR3 is TGTGCCAGCTCCCCCGACAGAAATCAGCCCCAGCATTTT.

The chain is built from TRBV7-2 and TRBJ2-1; D is perhaps TRBD1 (6 bases). Trimming took off 2 bases at V and 8 bases at J, with 10 bases between the two ends. The CDR3 totals 13 residues. CDR1 is SGHTA and CDR2 is FQGNSA in the germline V gene. CDR3 coding DNA: TGTGCCAGCAGCTTAATACAGGGACATGAGCAGTTCTTC. Translating it yields CASSLIQGHEQFF.

This clone was recorded a few times. The CDR3 loop reads CSVVPIGSMGGSTEAFF. The DNA for the CDR3 is TGCAGCGTTGTACCGATAGGCTCTATGGGGGGATCCACTGAAGCTTTCTTT. V and J are TRBV29-1 and TRBJ1-1; D is possibly TRBD1 (5 bases). Germline assignment: CDR1 SQVTM and CDR2 ANQGSEA. This CDR3 spans 17 amino acids. With 4 bases removed from V and 4 bases from J, the gap between germline ends came to 25 bases.

The chain employs TRBV5-6 and TRBJ2-7; no firm D call. Trimming cost V 0 bases and J 0 bases, with 10 bases left between them. CDR3 size: 15 residues. CDR1 SGHDT and CDR2 YYEEEE come from the germline V gene. Here the CDR3 DNA reads TGTGCCAGCAGCTTGGGAGCGTTGGCCTCCTACGAGCAGTACGTC. Translating gives CASSLGALASYEQYV.

The rearrangement joins TRBV29-1 to TRBJ2-6, with a tentative D call TRBD1 (6 bases). The ends were cut back, 6 bases at V and 4 bases at J, with 16 bases in the middle. The CDR3 has 15 residues. Germline V gives CDR1 SQVTM, CDR2 ANQGSEA. The CDR3 DNA sequence: TGCAGCGTCCGGGACATAACTCTGGGGGCCAACGTCCTGACTTTC. It codes for CSVRDITLGANVLTF.

This clone was detected a few times. The V and J genes are TRBV19 and TRBJ2-6; unclear D gene. The CDR3 extends over 13 amino acids. Trimming took off 8 bases at V and 0 bases at J, with 5 bases between the two ends. Germline V gene sequence: CDR1 LNHDA, CDR2 SQIVND (reference sequence). The CDR3 loop is CASYNSGANVLTF. For the CDR3, the DNA is TGTGCCAGTTATAACTCTGGGGCCAACGTCCTGACTTTC. The full variable domain, with the rest looked up from reference TRBV19 and TRBJ2-6, is DGGITQSPKYLFRKEGQNVTLSCEQNLNHDAMYWYRQDPGQGLRLIYYSQIVNDFQKGDIAEGYSVSREKKESFPLTVTSAQKNPTAFYLCASYNSGANVLTFGAGSRLTVL.

Only a few counts were recorded for this clone. The rearrangement links TRBV6-5 to TRBJ2-3; possible D gene TRBD2, 6 bases. CDR1 and CDR2 (germline): MNHEY, SVGAGI. CDR3 size: 14 residues. Between the trimmed V and J ends, which lost 3 bases and 6 bases, there was a span of 13 bases. CDR3 loop: CASSYPGSGDTQYF. The CDR3 nucleotides are TGTGCCAGCAGTTATCCCGGGAGCGGTGATACGCAGTATTTT.

The chain joins TRBV30 to TRBJ1-1; TRBD1 is a possible D gene (6 bases). CDR3 length equals 12 residues. V lost 3 bases and J lost 7, with 12 bases in between. CDR1 GTSNPN and CDR2 SVGIG come from the germline V gene (reference sequence). CDR3 DNA: TGTGCCTGGAGCCAGGGGTGGGGTGAAGCTTTCTTT. Translated, it gives CAWSQGWGEAFF.